The entry below describes one T cell receptor beta chain. Per the germline V gene, CDR1 is KGHSH and CDR2 is LQKENI. CDR3 length: 16 residues. V lost 0 bases to trimming and J lost 0 bases, with 10 bases between them. This sample is drawn from a study of blood T cell repertoires in COVID-19. Seattle's cohort entered during active infection and was followed longitudinally. Method: immunoSEQ multiplex PCR; TCRdb's copy keeps in-frame clones and lacks some. The sample holds roughly 200,000 clones, roughly 83% seen once. The rearrangement uses TRBV18 and TRBJ2-3, with a weak D call TRBD2 (5 bases). The sequence was collected from a woman aged 40 to 50 with COVID-19, enrolled during active disease. The sample taken for sequencing was peripheral blood. Written as DNA, the CDR3 is TGTGCCAGCTCACCACCGGAGGTGGTGAGCACAGATACGCAGTATTTT. It yields the protein CASSPPEVVSTDTQYF.